Each of the 26 T cell receptor beta chains below was sequenced from the same sample in a study of Graves' ophthalmopathy and Graves' hyperthyroidism. Amplified material comprised TCR beta CDR3 regions derived from RNA transcripts. An initial RT-PCR round employing HTBI primers preceded a second-round multiplex PCR. TCRdb processed the multiplex PCR reads anew with MiXCR; each CDR3 protein has one entry. The sample lists 45,000 to 60,000 distinct CDR3 sequences, under 55% occurring once. Input material: peripheral blood. The receptor source for this set is an adult woman with Graves' ophthalmopathy.

The J gene is TRBJ2-2, the V gene TRBV10-3, with a tentative D call TRBD2 (6 bases). This CDR3 comprises 13 residues. The ends were cut back, 3 bases at V and 6 bases at J, with 8 bases in the middle. Germline V CDR1 and CDR2: ENHRY, SYGVKD. The CDR3 loop is CAISESGSGELFF. CDR3 sequence (DNA): TGTGCCATCAGTGAAAGCGGGTCCGGGGAGCTGTTTTTT.

The rearrangement joins TRBV27 to TRBJ2-4; D perhaps matches TRBD2 (6 bases). This CDR3 comprises 12 residues. The germline gives CDR1 MNHEY, CDR2 SMNVEV (reference sequence). V was clipped by 8 bases and J by 7 bases, with 12 bases between them. The CDR3 sequence: CASGRSPNIQYF. DNA of the CDR3: TGTGCCAGCGGGAGGTCCCCGAACATTCAGTACTTC.

At least ten counts were recorded for this clonotype. The CDR3 bases are TGTGCCAGTAGTAGTCAGAAGAATCAGCCCCAGCATTTT. Amino acid sequence: CASSSQKNQPQHF. V gene TRBV19 combines with J gene TRBJ1-5; no reliable D call. Germline CDR1 LNHDA, CDR2 SQIVND (reference sequence). This CDR3 is 13 amino acids long. Between the trimmed V and J ends, which lost 4 bases and 4 bases, there was a span of 8 bases.

This clonotype was seen repeatedly, ten times or more. The V call is TRBV24-1, the J call TRBJ1-4; D perhaps matches TRBD1 (6 bases). Trimming pared 2 bases from V and 7 bases from J, leaving 13 bases between. Looked up from germline, CDR1 is KGHDR and CDR2 is SFDVKD. This CDR3 spans 15 amino acids. CDR3 residues: CATSDSQGPSEKLFF. In nucleotides, the CDR3 is TGTGCCACCAGTGATTCCCAGGGGCCGTCTGAAAAACTGTTTTTT.

The chain couples TRBV5-1 to TRBJ2-1; 9 nucleotides agree with TRBD1. V gave up 0 bases and J gave up 2 bases; unmatched junction bases: 6. Germline-derived CDR1 and CDR2 are SGHRS and YFSETQ. The CDR3 runs to 17 residues. Here the CDR3 reads CASSLAAWTGAYNEQFF. CDR3 DNA sequence: TGCGCCAGCAGCTTGGCAGCTTGGACAGGGGCCTACAATGAGCAGTTCTTC.

Details on this clonotype: The CDR3 end shows no conserved phenylalanine or tryptophan, and so a read error is likely. The chain links TRBV5-4 to TRBJ2-1; possible D gene TRBD2, 6 bases. The CDR3 extends over 18 amino acids. The germline V gene encodes CDR1 SGHNT and CDR2 YYREEE (reference sequence). Trimming shortened V by 4 bases and J by 2 bases, and 22 bases separated the two germline ends. The CDR3 reads CASSQERLRDFPYNEQFL. The CDR3 DNA is TGTGCCAGCAGCCAAGAAAGGTTGCGGGACTTCCCCTACAATGAGCAGTTCCTC.

This clonotype occurred a few times. No conserved phenylalanine or tryptophan is present at the end of the CDR3, so a read error is the likely explanation. No DNA is shown, since the ends of the CDR3 on it are uncertain; the CDR3 is the one TCRdb lists. This chain joins TRBV2 and TRBJ2-7; TRBD2, the table's D call, lacks a check against the DNA. The CDR3 is 15 residues long, ends included. From germline, CDR1 is SNHLY and CDR2 FYNNEI. The chain's CDR3 is CASSEGAGGIAEQCL.

This clonotype was counted ten times or more. The J gene is TRBJ2-3, the V gene TRBV6-2 or TRBV6-3; 12 bases match TRBD1. Per germline, CDR1 MNHEY and CDR2 SVGEGT. The ends lost 5 bases at V and 4 bases at J; junction bases unmatched: 1. This CDR3 region has 14 residues. For the CDR3, the DNA is TGTGCCAGCAGTGGGACAGGGGGCGCAGATACGCAGTATTTT. Its translation is CASSGTGGADTQYF.

This clonotype was counted ten times or more. The chain is built from TRBV11-3 and TRBJ2-1, with D possibly matching TRBD1 (5 bases). The CDR3 length is 14 residues. Germline V CDR1 and CDR2: SGHNT, YENEEA. Trimming shortened V by 5 bases and J by 6 bases, and 14 bases separated the two germline ends. The DNA of the CDR3 is TGTGCCAGCAGCGAGCAGGGTCGGATCAATGAGCAGTTCTTC. As protein: CASSEQGRINEQFF.

This clonotype has a count of ten or more. The genes are TRBV6-4 and TRBJ1-1, with no clear D. CDR3 size: 14 residues. The V gene's germline CDR1 is MRHNA and CDR2 SNTAGT. Between the trimmed V and J ends, which lost 6 bases and 1 base, there was a span of 12 bases. The CDR3 nucleotides are TGTGCCAGCAGACCATCCTCAGCGAACACTGAAGCTTTCTTT. The encoded protein is CASRPSSANTEAFF.

Comment on this clonotype: A junction end diverges from the germline sequence, so it may reflect a read error. This chain links TRBV12-3 or TRBV12-4 with TRBJ2-7, with a tentative D call TRBD1 (5 bases). The CDR3 consists of 15 residues. CDR3 sequence reads: CASSYPDTTTYDQYF. The CDR3 nucleotides read TGTGCCAGCAGCTACCCGGACACGACAACCTACGACCAGTACTTC.

This clonotype showed up just a few times. A much larger clone differs by one base, so this may be a read error. V and J are TRBV12-3 or TRBV12-4 and TRBJ2-5, with 8 bases matching TRBD2. J was trimmed by 5 bases and V by 2 bases; bases with no gene match: 7. The CDR3 extends over 15 amino acids. The CDR3 region is CASSLSGGGGETQYF. The CDR3 DNA reads as TGTGCCAGCAGTTTAAGCGGGGGTGGGGGTGAGACCCAGTACTTC.

This clonotype came up many times. A read error is possible here, since a much larger clone lies one base away. The CDR3 does not close with the conserved phenylalanine or tryptophan, likely indicating a read error. The chain uses TRBV5-1 and TRBJ2-7; 7 bases are shared with TRBD1. Germline loops: CDR1 SGHRS, CDR2 YFSETQ. Trimming at V came to 5 bases and at J to 3 bases, leaving 5 bases not matched to a gene. This CDR3 contains 13 residues. CDR3 DNA: TGCGCCAGCAGTGTGACAGGGCTCTACGAGCAGTACCTC. Amino acids: CASSVTGLYEQYL.

V is TRBV7-2 and J is TRBJ2-7, with D tentatively TRBD2 (8 bases). Germline CDR1 reads SGHTA; CDR2 reads FQGNSA. Trimming removed 2 bases at V and 3 bases at J, with 17 bases between. CDR3 length equals 16 residues. CDR3 loop: CASSLRGREENYEQYF. CDR3 bases: TGTGCCAGCAGCTTAAGGGGGCGGGAGGAGAACTACGAGCAGTACTTC.

This clonotype was seen repeatedly, ten times or more. A read error may account for a junction end that differs from germline. The chain couples TRBV5-1 to TRBJ1-2; tentatively, D is TRBD1 (5 bases). The length of the CDR3 is 11 residues. Germline V gives CDR1 SGHRS, CDR2 YFSETQ. CDR3 sequence reads: CASSLPGTGNF. In DNA, the CDR3 is TGCGCCAGCAGCTTACCCGGGACGGGGAACTTC. The full variable domain, rest sourced from reference TRBV5-1 and TRBJ1-2, is KAGVTQTPRYLIKTRGQQVTLSCSPISGHRSVSWYQQTPGQGLQFLFEYFSETQRNKGNFPGRFSGRQFSNSRSEMNVSTLELGDSALYLCASSLPGTGNFGSGTRLTVV.

This clonotype has ten or more counts. V and J are TRBV28 and TRBJ2-7, with no clear D. The CDR3 has 14 amino acids. Germline V gene sequence: CDR1 MDHEN, CDR2 SYDVKM. Trimming shortened V by 6 bases and J by 4 bases, and 16 bases separated the two germline ends. The CDR3 sequence: CASSPSFGSYEQYF. In nucleotides, the CDR3 is TGTGCCAGCAGCCCATCGTTCGGATCTTACGAGCAGTACTTC.

The V and J genes are TRBV3-1 and TRBJ1-1, with unresolved D. This CDR3 has 15 amino acids. Trimming left V 2 bases short and J 0 bases short, with 10 bases between. Per germline, CDR1 LGHDT and CDR2 YNNKEL (reference sequence). CDR3: CASSQRRAMNTEAFF. CDR3 sequence (DNA): TGTGCCAGCAGCCAAAGGCGGGCCATGAACACTGAAGCTTTCTTT.

This clonotype occurred many times. A read error may explain this, as a much larger clone is one base away. The chain links TRBV19 to TRBJ1-5; possible D gene TRBD1, 5 bases. The CDR3 contains 16 residues. CDR1 is LNHDA and CDR2 is SQIVND in the germline V gene (reference sequence). Trimming stripped 4 bases from V and 2 bases from J, with 15 bases between. In DNA form, the CDR3 reads TGTGCCAGTAGTACCGACCCGGGGCAGGGCAATCAGCCCCAGCATTTT. It encodes CASSTDPGQGNQPQHF.

For this clonotype: This clone may be a read error of a much larger clone one base away. The chain links TRBV2 to TRBJ2-1; D is uncertain. The CDR3 has 13 residues. CDR1 and CDR2 (germline): SNHLY, FYNNEI. The CDR3 reads CAGRFVSSIEQFF. CDR3 nucleotide sequence: TGTGCCGGCAGGTTCGTCTCTAGTATTGAGCAGTTCTTC.

The chain combines TRBV7-9 with TRBJ2-5; maybe TRBD2 (6 bases). Trimming took off 4 bases at V and 5 bases at J, with 17 bases between the two ends. Germline values: CDR1 SEHNR, CDR2 FQNEAQ (reference sequence). The CDR3 sequence is 15 residues long. CDR3 residues: CASSYGMGLKETQYF. The CDR3, as DNA: TGTGCCAGCAGCTATGGGATGGGACTTAAGGAGACCCAGTACTTC. The variable domain in full, completed from reference TRBV7-9 and TRBJ2-5, reads DTGVSQNPRHKITKRGQNVTFRCDPISEHNRLYWYRQTLGQGPEFLTYFQNEAQLEKSRLLSDRFSAERPKGSFSTLEIQRTEQGDSAMYLCASSYGMGLKETQYFGPGTRLLVL.

This rearrangement joins TRBV20-1 to TRBJ2-7, with D unclear. There are 14 residues in the CDR3. V lost 0 bases and J lost 3, with 12 bases in between. Germline CDR1 reads DFQATT; CDR2 reads SNEGSKA (reference sequence). The CDR3 loop reads CSARDPSDYYEQYF. CDR3 nucleotides: TGCAGTGCTAGAGATCCTTCAGATTACTACGAGCAGTACTTC.

This chain links TRBV15 with TRBJ2-1; TRBD2 aligns across 7 bases. The CDR3 totals 14 residues. V shed 3 bases, J shed 8 bases, and the junction held 7 bases outside the gene matches. The germline gives CDR1 LNHNV, CDR2 YYDKDF (reference sequence). CDR3: CATSRDGGSYEQFF. CDR3 nucleotide sequence: TGTGCCACCAGCAGGGACGGGGGGAGCTATGAGCAGTTCTTC.

Many counts were recorded for this clonotype. The chain links TRBV9 to TRBJ1-1; possible D gene TRBD1, 6 bases. V was pared by 1 base and J by 4 bases, with 11 bases between. The CDR3 is 14 amino acids. CDR1 is SGDLS, CDR2 YYNGEE, per germline. The CDR3 region is CASSVKAGATEAFF. The CDR3 DNA sequence: TGTGCCAGCAGCGTAAAAGCGGGGGCCACTGAAGCTTTCTTT.

The chain uses TRBV6-5 and TRBJ2-6; D uncertain. This CDR3 spans 14 amino acids. Germline lookup yields CDR1 MNHEY and CDR2 SVGAGI. Trimming shortened V by 6 bases and J by 2 bases, and 8 bases separated the two germline ends. Written as DNA, the CDR3 is TGTGCCAGCAGGGAGAACACTGGGGCCAACGTCCTGACTTTC. Encoded protein: CASRENTGANVLTF.

The genes are TRBV20-1 and TRBJ2-7, with D perhaps TRBD1 or TRBD2 (5 bases each). The CDR3 runs 13 residues. V shed 0 bases and J shed 7 bases, with 13 bases lying between them. Germline loops: CDR1 DFQATT, CDR2 SNEGSKA (reference sequence). This chain's CDR3 is CSARDVGAREQYF. The CDR3 DNA follows: TGCAGTGCTAGAGATGTCGGGGCGCGAGAGCAGTACTTC.

This clonotype was counted at least ten times. This chain links TRBV6-4 with TRBJ2-3; D gene unclear. Trimming removed 4 bases at V and 3 bases at J, with 8 bases between. The CDR3 loop spans 13 amino acids. From germline, CDR1 is MRHNA and CDR2 SNTAGT. CDR3 protein: CASSVGETDTQYF. Here the CDR3 DNA reads TGTGCCAGCAGTGTGGGCGAGACAGATACGCAGTATTTT.